The rows below give T cell receptor beta chains drawn from one sample of a study of T cells after yellow fever vaccination. From the 5' RACE reads, TCRdb called clonotypes with MiXCR, one entry per CDR3 protein. The profile shows more than 450,000 distinct CDR3 sequences, 21% of them singletons. The sequences come from PBMCs, collected approximately 22 days after the first yellow fever vaccination. The receptor source for this set is a man aged 18 to 30 who received the YFV17D yellow fever vaccine. Each CDR3 is given with its conserved first and last residue. Fields, in order: D gene, J gene, V gene, clone size, CDR3 protein, CDR3 DNA. D genes are given only for firm matches. Clone size is shown for a subset of rows, as once, few, many or a class of expanded clone.

d_gene: -
j_gene: TRBJ2-7
v_gene: TRBV6-4
abundance: -
CDR3aa: CASISPRDPNEQYF
CDR3nt: TGTGCCAGCATCTCCCCTCGGGATCCCAACGAGCAGTACTTC

d_gene: TRBD2
j_gene: TRBJ2-3
v_gene: TRBV10-3
abundance: few
CDR3aa: CAISESGSGGTTDTQYF
CDR3nt: TGTGCCATCAGTGAGTCGGGCAGCGGGGGTACCACAGATACGCAGTATTTT

d_gene: TRBD1
j_gene: TRBJ1-1
v_gene: TRBV4-1
abundance: -
CDR3aa: CASSGQVFTEAFF
CDR3nt: TGCGCCAGCAGCGGACAGGTCTTCACTGAAGCTTTCTTT

d_gene: -
j_gene: TRBJ2-3
v_gene: TRBV27
abundance: -
CDR3aa: CASGWAGSTDTQYF
CDR3nt: TGTGCCAGCGGTTGGGCGGGAAGCACAGATACGCAGTATTTT

d_gene: -
j_gene: TRBJ2-7
v_gene: TRBV2
abundance: once
CDR3aa: CASRLQGYEQYF
CDR3nt: TGTGCCAGCAGGTTGCAGGGCTACGAGCAGTACTTC

d_gene: -
j_gene: TRBJ2-5
v_gene: TRBV4-3
abundance: few
CDR3aa: CASSQARDLETQYF
CDR3nt: TGCGCCAGCAGCCAAGCCCGGGACTTAGAGACCCAGTACTTC

d_gene: TRBD1
j_gene: TRBJ2-5
v_gene: TRBV12-3/TRBV12-4
abundance: many
CDR3aa: CASSPGQGAVGTQYF
CDR3nt: TGTGCCAGCAGCCCGGGACAGGGGGCTGTTGGGACCCAGTACTTC

d_gene: -
j_gene: TRBJ2-3
v_gene: TRBV5-6
abundance: -
CDR3aa: CASLRGAKDTQYF
CDR3nt: TGTGCCAGCCTCCGGGGGGCCAAAGATACGCAGTATTTT

d_gene: -
j_gene: TRBJ1-2
v_gene: TRBV10-3
abundance: few
CDR3aa: CAISEVDRTLYGYTF
CDR3nt: TGTGCCATCAGTGAGGTTGACCGAACCCTCTATGGCTACACCTTC

d_gene: -
j_gene: TRBJ1-1
v_gene: TRBV6-2/TRBV6-3
abundance: -
CDR3aa: CASSYKGESEAFF
CDR3nt: TGTGCCAGCAGTTACAAGGGTGAATCTGAAGCTTTCTTT

d_gene: -
j_gene: TRBJ2-3
v_gene: TRBV5-1
abundance: few
CDR3aa: CASSLAGLTRGDTQYF
CDR3nt: TGCGCCAGCAGCTTGGCGGGCCTCACAAGAGGGGATACGCAGTATTTT

d_gene: -
j_gene: TRBJ2-5
v_gene: TRBV29-1
abundance: -
CDR3aa: CSSTRGLGETQYF
CDR3nt: TGCAGCTCAACTAGGGGGTTGGGGGAGACCCAGTACTTC

d_gene: -
j_gene: TRBJ2-3
v_gene: TRBV7-9
abundance: many
CDR3aa: CASSLSLPDGQENTQYF
CDR3nt: TGTGCCAGCAGCTTATCACTCCCGGACGGGCAGGAGAATACGCAGTATTTT

d_gene: -
j_gene: TRBJ1-2
v_gene: TRBV28
abundance: -
CDR3aa: CASRDSGPRRGYTF
CDR3nt: TGTGCCAGCAGGGATTCTGGACCGCGGCGGGGCTACACCTTC

d_gene: TRBD2
j_gene: TRBJ2-7
v_gene: TRBV12-3/TRBV12-4
abundance: many
CDR3aa: CASSSGAGGYEQYF
CDR3nt: TGTGCCAGCAGTTCGGGAGCGGGGGGCTACGAGCAGTACTTC

d_gene: -
j_gene: TRBJ1-6
v_gene: TRBV20-1
abundance: few
CDR3aa: CSARKTDSSYNSPLHF
CDR3nt: TGCAGTGCTAGAAAGACGGACAGCTCCTATAATTCACCCCTCCACTTT

d_gene: TRBD2
j_gene: TRBJ2-3
v_gene: TRBV6-5
abundance: -
CDR3aa: CASSFPGTRPPDTQYF
CDR3nt: TGTGCCAGCAGTTTTCCCGGGACTAGACCACCAGATACGCAGTATTTT

d_gene: -
j_gene: TRBJ2-5
v_gene: TRBV5-1
abundance: many
CDR3aa: CASSLGPPKETQYF
CDR3nt: TGCGCCAGCAGCTTGGGACCCCCCAAAGAGACCCAGTACTTC

d_gene: -
j_gene: TRBJ2-5
v_gene: TRBV7-3
abundance: -
CDR3aa: CASSSGPQYQETQYF
CDR3nt: TGTGCCAGCAGCTCCGGACCCCAGTACCAAGAGACCCAGTACTTC

d_gene: -
j_gene: TRBJ2-3
v_gene: TRBV10-2
abundance: -
CDR3aa: CASRALVGPDTQYF
CDR3nt: TGCGCCAGCAGGGCACTAGTCGGGCCAGATACGCAGTATTTT

d_gene: TRBD2
j_gene: TRBJ2-3
v_gene: TRBV11-2
abundance: few
CDR3aa: CASSLDSLGLAEDTDTQYF
CDR3nt: TGTGCCAGCAGCTTAGATAGCCTGGGACTAGCGGAAGACACAGATACGCAGTATTTT

d_gene: -
j_gene: TRBJ1-6
v_gene: TRBV4-2
abundance: -
CDR3aa: CASSQPGWQDGANSPLHF
CDR3nt: TGTGCCAGCAGCCAACCTGGTTGGCAGGACGGAGCGAATTCACCCCTCCACTTT

d_gene: -
j_gene: TRBJ2-3
v_gene: TRBV5-1
abundance: -
CDR3aa: CASSTSPDYTQYF
CDR3nt: TGCGCCAGCAGCACCTCCCCCGACTATACGCAGTATTTT

d_gene: -
j_gene: TRBJ2-1
v_gene: TRBV19
abundance: few
CDR3aa: CASSIVKGGLEFF
CDR3nt: TGTGCCAGTAGTATAGTGAAGGGGGGCCTGGAGTTCTTC

d_gene: -
j_gene: TRBJ1-1
v_gene: TRBV2
abundance: -
CDR3aa: CASSEGFLNTEAFF
CDR3nt: TGTGCCAGCAGTGAAGGGTTCTTGAACACTGAAGCTTTCTTT

d_gene: -
j_gene: TRBJ2-1
v_gene: TRBV4-2
abundance: many
CDR3aa: CASSQEGSTSYNEQFF
CDR3nt: TGTGCCAGCAGCCAAGAGGGATCTACCTCCTACAATGAGCAGTTCTTC

d_gene: TRBD2
j_gene: TRBJ2-5
v_gene: TRBV9
abundance: many
CDR3aa: CASSVAGGLVETQYF
CDR3nt: TGTGCCAGCAGCGTAGCGGGGGGGCTGGTTGAGACCCAGTACTTC

d_gene: -
j_gene: TRBJ2-7
v_gene: TRBV6-2/TRBV6-3
abundance: -
CDR3aa: CASSYNTLREQYF
CDR3nt: TGTGCCAGCAGTTACAACACGCTAAGGGAGCAGTACTTC

d_gene: TRBD2
j_gene: TRBJ2-1
v_gene: TRBV20-1
abundance: -
CDR3aa: CSASGGARNEQFF
CDR3nt: TGCAGCGCGAGCGGGGGGGCCAGAAATGAGCAGTTCTTC

d_gene: -
j_gene: TRBJ1-1
v_gene: TRBV7-9
abundance: -
CDR3aa: CASSPDVSYTEAFF
CDR3nt: TGTGCCAGCAGCCCGGATGTAAGTTACACTGAAGCTTTCTTT

d_gene: -
j_gene: TRBJ1-2
v_gene: TRBV27
abundance: -
CDR3aa: CASSPRGGNARYTF
CDR3nt: TGTGCCAGCAGTCCTCGGGGGGGGAACGCTCGCTACACCTTC

d_gene: -
j_gene: TRBJ2-2
v_gene: TRBV7-6
abundance: -
CDR3aa: CASRSRVGGELFF
CDR3nt: TGTGCCAGCAGGAGTAGGGTTGGCGGGGAGCTGTTTTTT

d_gene: TRBD1
j_gene: TRBJ2-4
v_gene: TRBV12-3/TRBV12-4
abundance: -
CDR3aa: CASSGTGVAKNIQYF
CDR3nt: TGTGCCAGCAGTGGGACAGGAGTAGCCAAAAACATTCAGTACTTC

d_gene: -
j_gene: TRBJ2-1
v_gene: TRBV5-1
abundance: few
CDR3aa: CASSTARTERNEQFF
CDR3nt: TGCGCCAGCAGCACCGCCCGGACAGAACGCAATGAGCAGTTCTTC

d_gene: -
j_gene: TRBJ1-4
v_gene: TRBV11-2
abundance: -
CDR3aa: CASSFNRALNEKLFF
CDR3nt: TGTGCCAGCAGCTTCAACCGGGCCCTTAATGAAAAACTGTTTTTT

d_gene: -
j_gene: TRBJ2-1
v_gene: TRBV7-2
abundance: few
CDR3aa: CASSSPRDVEQFF
CDR3nt: TGTGCCAGCAGCTCCCCACGGGACGTAGAGCAGTTCTTC

d_gene: -
j_gene: TRBJ2-2
v_gene: TRBV7-7
abundance: few
CDR3aa: CASSQVGGPSTGELFF
CDR3nt: TGTGCCAGCAGCCAAGTGGGGGGCCCGAGCACCGGGGAGCTGTTTTTT

d_gene: -
j_gene: TRBJ1-3
v_gene: TRBV5-6
abundance: -
CDR3aa: CASSFRNTIYF
CDR3nt: TGTGCCAGCAGCTTCCGAAACACCATATATTTT

d_gene: -
j_gene: TRBJ1-6
v_gene: TRBV19
abundance: few
CDR3aa: CASSPLIGGGGSPLHF
CDR3nt: TGTGCCAGTAGTCCCTTAATTGGGGGGGGAGGTTCACCCCTCCACTTT

d_gene: -
j_gene: TRBJ1-2
v_gene: TRBV24-1
abundance: -
CDR3aa: CATSAGVDGYTF
CDR3nt: TGTGCCACCAGTGCAGGGGTTGATGGCTACACCTTC

d_gene: TRBD1
j_gene: TRBJ1-2
v_gene: TRBV7-9
abundance: -
CDR3aa: CASSHFRDRASGYTF
CDR3nt: TGTGCCAGCAGCCACTTCCGGGACAGGGCCAGTGGCTACACCTTC

d_gene: -
j_gene: TRBJ2-7
v_gene: TRBV12-3/TRBV12-4
abundance: -
CDR3aa: CASSFRDHPYEQYF
CDR3nt: TGTGCCAGCAGTTTTAGGGACCATCCCTACGAGCAGTACTTC

d_gene: -
j_gene: TRBJ1-1
v_gene: TRBV29-1
abundance: few
CDR3aa: CSEGGTEAFF
CDR3nt: TGCAGCGAGGGAGGCACTGAAGCTTTCTTT

d_gene: -
j_gene: TRBJ2-3
v_gene: TRBV29-1
abundance: few
CDR3aa: CSVEVTGSASQYF
CDR3nt: TGCAGCGTTGAAGTTACAGGGTCAGCGTCCCAGTATTTT

d_gene: TRBD2
j_gene: TRBJ2-3
v_gene: TRBV7-6
abundance: -
CDR3aa: CASSPSGGAGDTQYF
CDR3nt: TGTGCCAGCAGTCCTAGCGGGGGGGCCGGAGATACGCAGTATTTT

d_gene: TRBD1
j_gene: TRBJ2-1
v_gene: TRBV20-1
abundance: -
CDR3aa: CSAPTGGVIPYNEQFF
CDR3nt: TGCAGTGCTCCGACAGGGGGGGTTATCCCCTACAATGAGCAGTTCTTC

d_gene: TRBD1
j_gene: TRBJ1-5
v_gene: TRBV10-3
abundance: -
CDR3aa: CAISSQGKSNQPQHF
CDR3nt: TGTGCCATCAGTTCACAGGGGAAGAGCAATCAGCCCCAGCATTTT

d_gene: -
j_gene: TRBJ2-1
v_gene: TRBV4-3
abundance: few
CDR3aa: CASSRRYGFDEQFF
CDR3nt: TGCGCCAGCAGCCGGCGATACGGTTTTGATGAGCAGTTCTTC

d_gene: TRBD2
j_gene: TRBJ2-7
v_gene: TRBV12-3/TRBV12-4
abundance: few
CDR3aa: CASSLPSLAGYEQYF
CDR3nt: TGTGCCAGCAGTTTACCTAGCCTAGCGGGGTACGAGCAGTACTTC

d_gene: -
j_gene: TRBJ2-7
v_gene: TRBV7-9
abundance: -
CDR3aa: CASSLMGREQYF
CDR3nt: TGTGCCAGCAGCCTTATGGGTCGGGAGCAGTACTTC

d_gene: -
j_gene: TRBJ1-2
v_gene: TRBV5-4
abundance: few
CDR3aa: CASSLVYGIAAF
CDR3nt: TGTGCCAGCAGCTTGGTTTACGGCATCGCGGCCTTC

d_gene: TRBD2
j_gene: TRBJ2-5
v_gene: TRBV20-1
abundance: few
CDR3aa: CSRAGGLQETQYF
CDR3nt: TGCAGCCGAGCGGGGGGACTCCAAGAGACCCAGTACTTC

d_gene: -
j_gene: TRBJ1-2
v_gene: TRBV7-9
abundance: -
CDR3aa: CASSQIPGYGYTF
CDR3nt: TGTGCCAGCAGTCAAATCCCTGGCTATGGCTACACCTTC

d_gene: TRBD1
j_gene: TRBJ2-1
v_gene: TRBV6-5
abundance: -
CDR3aa: CASSNRGNEQFF
CDR3nt: TGTGCCAGCAGTAACAGGGGCAATGAGCAGTTCTTC

d_gene: TRBD2
j_gene: TRBJ2-3
v_gene: TRBV20-1
abundance: many
CDR3aa: CSVEYGGSFTDTQYF
CDR3nt: TGCAGTGTCGAATACGGCGGGAGTTTCACAGATACGCAGTATTTT